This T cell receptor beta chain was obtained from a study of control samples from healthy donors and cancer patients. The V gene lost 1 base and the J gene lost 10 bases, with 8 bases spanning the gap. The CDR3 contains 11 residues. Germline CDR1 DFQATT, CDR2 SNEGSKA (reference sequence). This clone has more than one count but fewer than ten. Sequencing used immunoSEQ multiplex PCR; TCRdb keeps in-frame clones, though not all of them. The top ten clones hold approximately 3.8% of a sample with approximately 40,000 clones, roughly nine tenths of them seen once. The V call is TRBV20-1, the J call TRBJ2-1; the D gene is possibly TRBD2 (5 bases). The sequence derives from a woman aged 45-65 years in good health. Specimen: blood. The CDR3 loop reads CSARGPGEQFF. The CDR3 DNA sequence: TGCAGTGCTAGAGGTCCGGGGGAGCAGTTCTTC.